The next 21 T cell receptor beta chains were all read from a single sample in a study of T cell changes during pregnancy in multiple sclerosis. Generated by immunoSEQ multiplex PCR, the TCRdb table keeps only in-frame clones and is missing some. The data hold tens of thousands of clones, with 85% to 95% observed a single time. The material was CD4+ T cells from peripheral blood mononuclear cells, obtained in the third trimester of pregnancy. The receptors stem from a female donor with multiple sclerosis, enrolled in a pregnancy study.

This chain connects TRBV5-4 to TRBJ2-5, with TRBD2 matching over 15 bases. V trimming: 3 bases; J trimming: 2 bases; junction bases outside the gene matches: 2. The CDR3 has 16 amino acids. The V gene's germline CDR1 is SGHNT and CDR2 YYREEE (reference sequence). In nucleotides, the CDR3 is TGTGCCAGCAGCTCTGGACTAGCGGGGGGGCAAGAGACCCAGTACTTC. It is translated as CASSSGLAGGQETQYF.

The gene calls are TRBV5-6 and TRBJ1-1; TRBD1 matches at 7 bases. V was clipped by 0 bases and J by 10 bases; unmatched bases: 6. The CDR3 is made up of 13 amino acids. Germline-derived CDR1 and CDR2 are SGHDT and YYEEEE. The CDR3 DNA reads as TGTGCCAGCAGCTTGGAAGGGGGCGTTAGAGCTTTCTTT. Amino acid sequence: CASSLEGGVRAFF. Together with reference TRBV5-6 and TRBJ1-1, the CDR3 gives the full variable domain: DAGVTQSPTHLIKTRGQQVTLRCSPKSGHDTVSWYQQALGQGPQFIFQYYEEEERQRGNFPDRFSGHQFPNYSSELNVNALLLGDSALYLCASSLEGGVRAFFGQGTRLTVV.

This chain connects TRBV7-3 to TRBJ2-3, with D possibly TRBD1 on 6 matching bases. This CDR3 spans 15 amino acids. Per germline, CDR1 SGHTA and CDR2 FQGTGA. The V end was cut by 6 bases, the J end by 3 bases, with 16 bases between. CDR3 in amino acids: CASREGGGGTDTQYF. DNA for the CDR3: TGTGCCAGCAGAGAGGGTGGGGGCGGTACAGATACGCAGTATTTT.

The chain employs TRBV9 and TRBJ1-6; D might be TRBD1 (6 bases). V was clipped by 5 bases and J by 0 bases, with 15 bases between them. The germline V gene has CDR1 SGDLS and CDR2 YYNGEE. The CDR3 contains 17 residues. The CDR3 DNA reads as TGTGCCAGCAGTTACGGGACACCAAGCTCCTATAATTCACCCCTCCACTTT. Its translation is CASSYGTPSSYNSPLHF.

The rearrangement links TRBV5-6 to TRBJ1-2, with 11 bases lining up with TRBD1. The CDR3 has 16 amino acids. Germline V CDR1 and CDR2: SGHDT, YYEEEE. After removal of 4 bases from V and 1 base from J, the junction contained 6 bases not matched to a gene. As DNA, the CDR3 is TGTGCCAGCAGCCGGACAGGGGGCCTCGGTAACTATGGCTACACCTTC. Its translation: CASSRTGGLGNYGYTF. Full variable domain (remainder filled in from reference TRBV5-6 and TRBJ1-2): DAGVTQSPTHLIKTRGQQVTLRCSPKSGHDTVSWYQQALGQGPQFIFQYYEEEERQRGNFPDRFSGHQFPNYSSELNVNALLLGDSALYLCASSRTGGLGNYGYTFGSGTRLTVV.

The chain is built from TRBV9 and TRBJ1-2; D is unresolved. V lost 0 bases, J lost 6 bases, and 6 bases lay in between. This CDR3 is 12 amino acids long. Looked up from germline, CDR1 is SGDLS and CDR2 is YYNGEE. CDR3 DNA: TGTGCCAGCAGCGTAGGTGGAGATGGCTACACCTTC. Translating gives CASSVGGDGYTF.

The chain employs TRBV4-2 and TRBJ1-2; tentatively, D is TRBD1 (5 bases). Per the germline V gene, CDR1 is LGHNA and CDR2 is YNFKEQ. The CDR3 totals 14 residues. V was clipped by 4 bases and J by 8 bases, with 17 bases between them. CDR3 region: CASSREGRASGYTF. CDR3 DNA sequence: TGTGCCAGCAGCCGAGAGGGCAGGGCCAGCGGCTACACCTTC.

J is TRBJ2-1 and V is TRBV27; TRBD2 is a possible D gene (7 bases). The CDR3 totals 15 residues. Germline lookup yields CDR1 MNHEY and CDR2 SMNVEV (reference sequence). Trimming pared 5 bases from V and 5 bases from J, leaving 16 bases between. The CDR3 coding sequence is TGTGCCAGCAGTCACCGGGGGGCCTCGCACAATGAGCAGTTCTTC. It is translated as CASSHRGASHNEQFF.

The chain is built from TRBV11-2 and TRBJ2-5, with TRBD2 matching over 9 bases. V trimming: 0 bases; J trimming: 5 bases; junction bases outside the gene matches: 4. CDR1 and CDR2 from the germline V gene are SGHAT and FQNNGV. The CDR3 is 15 amino acids. The CDR3: CASSLERGLAETQYF. The CDR3 nucleotides read TGTGCCAGCAGCTTAGAACGTGGACTAGCGGAGACCCAGTACTTC.

The V call is TRBV7-2, the J call TRBJ1-1, with D hard to call. Trimming took off 5 bases at V and 3 bases at J, with 10 bases between the two ends. This CDR3 contains 13 residues. Germline CDR1 and CDR2: SGHTA and FQGNSA. CDR3 sequence reads: CASSDTGDTEAFF. In DNA, the CDR3 is TGTGCCAGCAGCGACACCGGGGACACTGAAGCTTTCTTT.

The sample holds one count of this clone. This sequence joins TRBV2 and TRBJ2-5; 7 bases line up with TRBD2. CDR3 length: 13 amino acids. The germline gives CDR1 SNHLY, CDR2 FYNNEI. Trimming at V came to 6 bases and at J to 5 bases, leaving 6 bases not matched to a gene. The CDR3: CASRGRRGETQYF. The CDR3 DNA reads as TGTGCCAGCAGAGGGCGGCGGGGGGAGACCCAGTACTTC.

V usage is TRBV29-1 and J usage is TRBJ2-3, with D possibly TRBD2 on 6 matching bases. Trimming took 6 bases from V and 2 from J, leaving 12 bases between them. Germline V gene data show CDR1 as SQVTM and CDR2 as ANQGSEA. This CDR3 contains 13 residues. CDR3 residues: CSVGLRLTDTQYF. CDR3 DNA sequence: TGCAGCGTGGGACTTAGGCTCACAGATACGCAGTATTTT.

The chain combines TRBV6-6 with TRBJ2-3; 8 bases line up with TRBD1. The trim removed 0 bases at V and 2 bases at J, leaving 4 bases unmatched. Looked up from germline, CDR1 is MNHNY and CDR2 is SVGAGI (reference sequence). This CDR3 contains 16 residues. The CDR3 reads CASSYSSRGLTDTQYF. The CDR3 DNA follows: TGTGCCAGCAGTTACTCGTCCAGGGGGCTCACAGATACGCAGTATTTT.

CDR3 protein: CASSLVWTSGGLADTQYF. The CDR3, as DNA: TGCGCCAGCAGCTTGGTGTGGACTAGCGGGGGGTTGGCAGATACGCAGTATTTT. The J gene is TRBJ2-3, the V gene TRBV5-1; TRBD2 aligns across 14 bases. The CDR3 runs to 18 residues. Germline loops: CDR1 SGHRS, CDR2 YFSETQ. Losses at the gene ends were 0 bases for V and 4 bases for J; bases not matched to a gene: 7.

The chain employs TRBV4-2 and TRBJ2-1, with TRBD1 matching 10 bases. With 3 bases clipped from V and 7 bases from J, the junction kept 6 bases outside the gene matches. This CDR3 has 15 amino acids. Germline V lookup: CDR1 LGHNA, CDR2 YNFKEQ. The CDR3 is CASSQFDRGLNEQFF. The DNA of the CDR3 is TGTGCCAGCAGCCAGTTCGACAGGGGGCTGAATGAGCAGTTCTTC.

The chain has TRBV5-1 and TRBJ1-2; 10 bases match TRBD1. The CDR3 runs 15 residues. In germline, CDR1 is SGHRS, CDR2 YFSETQ. The V segment lost 4 bases and the J segment 5 bases; nucleotides outside the gene matches: 8. The CDR3 loop reads CASSRPGQGFYGYTF. CDR3 coding DNA: TGCGCCAGCAGCCGCCCGGGACAGGGGTTTTATGGCTACACCTTC.

The rearrangement links TRBV27 to TRBJ2-3; TRBD2 agrees at 7 bases. Germline trimming cut 0 bases from V and 1 base from J; bases unmatched to any gene: 7. From germline, CDR1 is MNHEY and CDR2 SMNVEV (reference sequence). The CDR3 totals 17 residues. For the CDR3, the DNA is TGTGCCAGCAGTTTATCCCCCCCGGGGAGGGGCACAGATACGCAGTATTTT. This encodes CASSLSPPGRGTDTQYF.

The rearrangement uses TRBV5-1 and TRBJ2-7; 10 bases line up with TRBD1. With V trimmed by 4 bases and J by 4 bases, 14 bases remained unmatched. The CDR3 sequence is 17 residues long. Germline values: CDR1 SGHRS, CDR2 YFSETQ. DNA of the CDR3: TGCGCCAGCAGCCAGGGCCTAGGGGGACAGGGGTTGTACGAGCAGTACTTC. Translating gives CASSQGLGGQGLYEQYF.

The chain links TRBV11-2 to TRBJ1-4; TRBD1 agrees at 7 bases. Germline values: CDR1 SGHAT, CDR2 FQNNGV. The V and J ends lost 6 bases and 0 bases, in that order; junction bases with no gene match: 10. The CDR3 is made up of 17 amino acids. This CDR3 is CASRGDSPTTTNEKLFF. DNA for the CDR3: TGTGCCAGCAGGGGGGACAGCCCAACTACAACTAATGAAAAACTGTTTTTT.

This sequence joins TRBV7-2 and TRBJ1-6; TRBD1 matches 11 bases. This CDR3 comprises 15 residues. Per the germline V gene, CDR1 is SGHTA and CDR2 is FQGNSA. Trimming cost V 1 base and J 14 bases; bases outside gene matches: 7. The CDR3 loop is CASSLGTGGPPTLHF. For the CDR3, the DNA is TGTGCCAGCAGCTTAGGGACAGGGGGCCCTCCCACCCTCCACTTT.

The chain joins TRBV10-3 to TRBJ2-3; 16 bases map to TRBD2. The CDR3 runs 18 residues. Germline lookup yields CDR1 ENHRY and CDR2 SYGVKD. Trimming cost V 4 bases and J 2 bases; bases outside gene matches: 6. The DNA of the CDR3 is TGTGCCATCAGTGGGGGGACTAGCGGGGGGGCCCCCACAGATACGCAGTATTTT. This translates into CAISGGTSGGAPTDTQYF.